This T cell receptor (beta chain) was identified in a study of CD8+ T cells in alopecia areata. Study overall: The study gave tofacitinib for 6 to 18 months, then 6 months off drug. Overall study findings and caveats: Compared with normal scalp, lesional scalp had higher clonality and more expanded CD8+ clones. Researchers reported that TCR sharing among patients proved less clear than in mice, possibly HLA-linked. Numerous clones, expanded in lesions, remained in scalp and blood during tofacitinib.

RNA extraction was followed by reverse transcription into cDNA, which acted as the sequencing template. The method was immunoSEQ multiplex PCR; TCRdb's version includes in-frame clones alone and lacks a portion of them. The sample has around 270,000 clones; roughly 50% are singletons. Treatment: oral pan-JAK inhibitor, 5-10 mg twice daily. This clone occurred a few times. Its antigen is unknown. Per the germline V gene, CDR1 is SGHVS and CDR2 is FNYEAQ. With 1 base removed from V and 2 bases from J, the gap between germline ends came to 8 bases. There are 14 residues in the CDR3. The chain couples TRBV7-6 to TRBJ2-5; D may be TRBD1 (5 bases). Sample: CD4+ T cells sorted from blood, taken at week 24, from a patient treated with tofacitinib. The clonotype comes from a human donor with alopecia areata. The CDR3 reads CASSLGGLQETQYF. CDR3 DNA sequence: TGTGCCAGCAGCTTAGGGGGCCTACAAGAGACCCAGTACTTC.